Listed here are 13 T cell receptor beta chains from one sample, sequenced in a study of neurological immune-mediated disorders. TCRdb reprocessed the 5' RACE reads with MiXCR, giving one entry per CDR3 protein. The sample lists over 11,000 distinct CDR3 sequences, 6.5% to 8% occurring once. Sequenced: CD8+ T cells from blood. Source of these receptors: a woman in her forties in good health.

Ten or more counts support this clonotype. This chain connects TRBV27 to TRBJ1-4; weak D call: TRBD1 (6 bases). Germline V gene sequence: CDR1 MNHEY, CDR2 SMNVEV (reference sequence). V gave up 5 bases and J gave up 12 bases, with 16 bases separating them. The CDR3 contains 13 residues. The CDR3 sequence is CASSTGPGEELFF. As DNA, the CDR3 is TGTGCCAGCAGTACGGGACCAGGGGAGGAACTGTTTTTT.

This clonotype has ten or more counts. CDR3 amino acids: CSTRLVDTQYF. The CDR3 nucleotides are TGCAGTACCAGACTAGTGGATACGCAGTATTTT. This chain links TRBV20-1 with TRBJ2-3, with D possibly matching TRBD2 (6 bases). Trimming left V 8 bases short and J 6 bases short, with 12 bases between. Germline V gives CDR1 DFQATT, CDR2 SNEGSKA (reference sequence). This CDR3 is built from 11 residues.

This clonotype was counted at least ten times. V usage is TRBV20-1 and J usage is TRBJ2-7; 10 nucleotides align to TRBD1. CDR1 DFQATT and CDR2 SNEGSKA come from the germline V gene (reference sequence). The CDR3 sequence is 15 residues long. V lost 4 bases and J lost 5; bases outside the gene matches: 11. The CDR3 loop reads CSATSAGQGLDEQYF. CDR3 coding DNA: TGCAGTGCTACTTCCGCGGGACAGGGGTTGGACGAGCAGTACTTC.

This clonotype was detected ten times or more. This chain connects TRBV5-1 to TRBJ2-1; D is uncertain. V lost 0 bases to trimming and J lost 6 bases, with 13 bases between them. In germline, CDR1 is SGHRS, CDR2 YFSETQ. The CDR3 runs 15 residues. The CDR3 coding sequence is TGCGCCAGCAGCTTGGCCTCGGGCGGAATCAATGAGCAGTTCTTC. Protein product: CASSLASGGINEQFF.

This clonotype was seen at least ten times. The chain uses TRBV4-1 and TRBJ1-2, with D unclear. V shed 1 base and J shed 1 base, with 10 bases lying between them. The CDR3 runs to 15 residues. Germline V gene sequence: CDR1 MGHRA, CDR2 YSYEKL. CDR3 loop: CASSQGPGSNYGYTF. The DNA of the CDR3 is TGCGCCAGCAGCCAAGGCCCCGGGAGTAACTATGGCTACACCTTC.

In this sample, this clonotype turned up many times. The chain has TRBV6-1 and TRBJ2-3, with D hard to call. The V end lost 2 bases, the J end lost 6 bases, and 6 bases lay between the germline ends. CDR1 is MNHNS and CDR2 is SASEGT in the germline V gene. The CDR3 is 12 amino acids. As DNA, the CDR3 is TGTGCCAGCAGTGAAAACTGGGATACGCAGTATTTT. This codes for CASSENWDTQYF.

This clonotype has ten or more counts. The chain combines TRBV12-3 or TRBV12-4 with TRBJ2-7, with 7 nucleotides matching TRBD1. J gave up 0 bases and V 8 bases, and 4 bases lay outside the gene matches. This CDR3 has 13 amino acids. CDR3 DNA: TGTGCCAGCGGGGACAGTCTCTCCTACGAGCAGTACTTC. Encoded protein: CASGDSLSYEQYF.

This clonotype was counted many times. The chain links TRBV6-1 to TRBJ2-5, with no clear D. The CDR3 contains 12 residues. Germline assignment: CDR1 MNHNS and CDR2 SASEGT. Between the trimmed V and J ends, which lost 4 bases and 0 bases, there was a span of 3 bases. The CDR3 DNA reads as TGTGCCAGCAGTGTGTACCAAGAGACCCAGTACTTC. It specifies CASSVYQETQYF.

This clonotype was seen at least ten times. The chain uses TRBV3-1 and TRBJ2-3, with D tentatively TRBD1 or TRBD2 (5 bases each). Trimming left V 0 bases short and J 3 bases short, with 13 bases between. CDR3 size: 16 residues. The germline CDR1 and CDR2 sequences are LGHDT and YNNKEL (reference sequence). For the CDR3, the DNA is TGTGCCAGCAGCCAAGATACGGGATGGGGGACAGATACGCAGTATTTT. It codes for CASSQDTGWGTDTQYF.

The sample holds many counts of this clonotype. This chain connects TRBV27 to TRBJ2-3, with 9 bases lining up with TRBD2. Germline assignment: CDR1 MNHEY and CDR2 SMNVEV (reference sequence). This CDR3 has 14 residues. The V segment lost 5 bases and the J segment 11 bases; nucleotides outside the gene matches: 11. CDR3 in DNA: TGTGCCAGCAGTCGACTAGCGGCCCTAGGAAGGCAGTATTTT. Residues: CASSRLAALGRQYF.

This clonotype has ten or more counts. The V and J genes are TRBV20-1 and TRBJ2-7; 9 bases line up with TRBD2. This CDR3 is 14 amino acids long. The germline V gene has CDR1 DFQATT and CDR2 SNEGSKA (reference sequence). V trimming: 3 bases; J trimming: 6 bases; junction bases outside the gene matches: 9. The CDR3 reads CSASNGGGAGEQYF. Written as DNA, the CDR3 is TGCAGTGCTAGCAACGGCGGGGGGGCTGGCGAGCAGTACTTC.

This clonotype was counted at least ten times. The chain is built from TRBV7-3 and TRBJ2-5; 8 bases fit TRBD2. Trimming cost V 5 bases and J 5 bases; bases outside gene matches: 10. Germline V gene lookup returns CDR1 SGHTA and CDR2 FQGTGA. The CDR3 has 15 residues. CDR3 coding DNA: TGTGCCAGCAGCCTCGGGGGGGCAGCCCTGGAGACCCAGTACTTC. Encoded protein: CASSLGGAALETQYF.

This clonotype was detected ten times or more. This sequence joins TRBV7-8 and TRBJ1-5; TRBD1 matches at 7 bases. The CDR3 consists of 14 residues. The germline V gene has CDR1 SGHVS and CDR2 FQNEAQ. V shed 1 base and J 7 bases; nucleotides not matched to a gene: 4. CDR3 bases: TGTGCCAGCAGCTTAGAGGGGGCCCGACAGCCCCAGCATTTT. Protein sequence: CASSLEGARQPQHF. Based on the CDR3 plus reference TRBV7-8 and TRBJ1-5, the full variable domain is GAGVSQSPRYKVAKRGQDVALRCDPISGHVSLFWYQQALGQGPEFLTYFQNEAQLDKSGLPSDRFFAERPEGSVSTLKIQRTQQEDSAVYLCASSLEGARQPQHFGDGTRLSIL.